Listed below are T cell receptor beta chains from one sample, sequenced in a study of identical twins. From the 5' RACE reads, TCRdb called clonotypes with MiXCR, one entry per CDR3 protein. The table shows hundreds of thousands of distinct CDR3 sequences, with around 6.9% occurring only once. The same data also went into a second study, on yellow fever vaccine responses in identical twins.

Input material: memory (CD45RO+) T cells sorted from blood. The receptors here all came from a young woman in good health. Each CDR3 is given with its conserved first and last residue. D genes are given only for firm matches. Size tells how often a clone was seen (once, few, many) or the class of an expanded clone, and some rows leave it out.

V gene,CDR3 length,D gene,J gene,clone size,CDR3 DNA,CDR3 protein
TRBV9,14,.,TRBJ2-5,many,TGTGCCAGCAGCGTCCATACAGGGCAAGAGACCCAGTACTTC,CASSVHTGQETQYF
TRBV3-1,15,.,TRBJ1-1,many,TGTGCCAGCAGCCAAGATGGGCGGATGAACACTGAAGCTTTCTTT,CASSQDGRMNTEAFF
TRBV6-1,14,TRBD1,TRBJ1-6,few,TGTGCCAGCAGGGGACAGGGCTTTAGTTCACCCCTCCACTTT,CASRGQGFSSPLHF
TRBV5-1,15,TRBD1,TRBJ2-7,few,TGCGCCAGCAGCCCCCCCGGGACAGGGATTGGCGAGCAGTACTTC,CASSPPGTGIGEQYF
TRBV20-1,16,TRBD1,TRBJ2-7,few,TGCAGTGCTAGAGATAGGAACAGGGGGGCCTCCTACGAGCAGTACTTC,CSARDRNRGASYEQYF
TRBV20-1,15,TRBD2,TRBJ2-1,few,TGCAGTGCTAGAGACCTAGCGGGAGGGCCCGATGAGCAGTTCTTC,CSARDLAGGPDEQFF
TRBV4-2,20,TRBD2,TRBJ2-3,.,TGTGCCAGCAGCCAAGAGACTAGCGGGGGGGCCTTATCCGCGGTAGATACGCAGTATTTT,CASSQETSGGALSAVDTQYF
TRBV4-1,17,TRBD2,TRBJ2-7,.,TGCGCCAGCAGCCACCCCAGTAGCGGGGGAAGCTCCTACGAGCAGTACTTC,CASSHPSSGGSSYEQYF
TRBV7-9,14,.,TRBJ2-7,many,TGTGCCAGCAGCTCACCCAAACAGCCCTACGAGCAGTACTTC,CASSSPKQPYEQYF
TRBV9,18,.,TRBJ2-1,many,TGTGCCAGCAGCGCAGCCCAGCCGCCGAGGGTAACCTACAATGAGCAGTTCTTC,CASSAAQPPRVTYNEQFF
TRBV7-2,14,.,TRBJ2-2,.,TGTGCCAGCAGCTTTAACGGGGGCACCGGGGAGCTGTTTTTT,CASSFNGGTGELFF
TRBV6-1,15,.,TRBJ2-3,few,TGTGCCAGCAGAACCTCGGGGGCTTCCACAGATACGCAGTATTTT,CASRTSGASTDTQYF
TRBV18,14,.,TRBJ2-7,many,TGTGCCAGCTCAAGGGAACGTGGGGCCCTCGAGCAGTACTTC,CASSRERGALEQYF
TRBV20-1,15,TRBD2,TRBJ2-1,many,TGCAGTGCTAGAGAAGGTAGCGGGGGGAATAATGAGCAGTTCTTC,CSAREGSGGNNEQFF
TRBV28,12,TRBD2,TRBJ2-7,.,TGTGCCAGCAGATCATTAGGGCTAGCGGCTCACTTC,CASRSLGLAAHF
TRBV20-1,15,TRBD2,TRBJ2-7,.,TGCAGTGCTAGAGAATTACTAGCGGGAGTCCACGAGCAGTACTTC,CSARELLAGVHEQYF
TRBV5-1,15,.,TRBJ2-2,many,TGCGCCAGCAGCTCCGTACAAGGTGGGACCGGGGAGCTGTTTTTT,CASSSVQGGTGELFF
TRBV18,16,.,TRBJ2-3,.,TGTGCCAGCTCACCACCGGAGACGCAAAGGGCAGATACGCAGTATTTT,CASSPPETQRADTQYF
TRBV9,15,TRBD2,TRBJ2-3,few,TGTGCCAGCAACCTCGGGAGCGGGGGGACAGATACGCAGTATTTT,CASNLGSGGTDTQYF
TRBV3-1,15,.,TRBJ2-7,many,TGTGCCAGCAGCCGGACACCTTTAATCGACTACGAGCAGTACTTC,CASSRTPLIDYEQYF
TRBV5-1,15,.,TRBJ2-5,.,TGCGCCAGCCAGACGGGGCGGATGTACCAAGAGACCCAGTACTTC,CASQTGRMYQETQYF
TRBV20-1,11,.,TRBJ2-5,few,TGCAGTACCAGGAGGTTGGAGACCCAGTACTTC,CSTRRLETQYF
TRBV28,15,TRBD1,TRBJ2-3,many,TGTGCCAGCAGACCCCGGGACAGGAAAGCAGATACGCAGTATTTT,CASRPRDRKADTQYF
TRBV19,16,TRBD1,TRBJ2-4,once,TGTGCCAGTAGTACTCGAACAGGGGTCGGGGAAAACATTCAGTACTTC,CASSTRTGVGENIQYF
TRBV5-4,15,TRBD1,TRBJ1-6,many,TGTGCCAGCAGCTTGGACAGGGGTGGTAATTCACCCCTCCACTTT,CASSLDRGGNSPLHF
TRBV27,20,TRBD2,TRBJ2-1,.,TGTGCCAGCAGTTTAGAGGCTCTAGACCCCCGGGCGGGGGGTTACAATGAGCAGTTCTTC,CASSLEALDPRAGGYNEQFF